These 32 T cell receptor beta chains were sequenced from one sample in a study of shared clonotypes between healthy human individuals. Sequencing was performed with immunoSEQ multiplex PCR; in TCRdb, only in-frame clones are kept and a portion is missing. Of hundreds of thousands of clones detected, roughly 77% appear once; the ten largest clones hold roughly 13%. Sequenced input: PBMCs. These TCRs come from a woman in her thirties or forties in good health. Some clones in this sample may be carry-over from other donors' samples.

The genes are TRBV7-3 and TRBJ2-1, with D hard to call. This CDR3 has 14 residues. Germline V gives CDR1 SGHTA, CDR2 FQGTGA. V gave up 5 bases and J gave up 5 bases, with 13 bases separating them. In DNA form, the CDR3 reads TGTGCCAGCAGCCCAAGTGGAGTAGACAATGAGCAGTTCTTC. Encoded protein: CASSPSGVDNEQFF.

The chain joins TRBV29-1 to TRBJ2-3; 10 nucleotides line up with TRBD2. The CDR3 runs 14 residues. Germline-derived CDR1 and CDR2 are SQVTM and ANQGSEA. V lost 4 bases and J lost 1; bases outside the gene matches: 2. This CDR3 reads CSVAGLAGTDTQYF. In DNA form, the CDR3 reads TGCAGCGTTGCTGGACTAGCGGGCACAGATACGCAGTATTTT.

This sequence joins TRBV28 and TRBJ2-3; D remains ambiguous. The CDR3 is made up of 14 amino acids. Trimming removed 3 bases from V and 2 bases from J, with 9 bases in between. Germline CDR1 and CDR2: MDHEN and SYDVKM. The CDR3 DNA is TGTGCCAGCAGTTTTAACCGATACACAGATACGCAGTATTTT. Translation: CASSFNRYTDTQYF.

The genes are TRBV19 and TRBJ1-1; no firm D call. The CDR3 length is 12 residues. Deletions cut 3 bases from V and 3 bases from J, with 5 bases between. The V gene's germline CDR1 is LNHDA and CDR2 SQIVND (reference sequence). CDR3 protein: CASSMLDTEAFF. CDR3 DNA sequence: TGTGCCAGTAGTATGTTGGACACTGAAGCTTTCTTT.

This clone turned up a few times. This chain connects TRBV12-1 to TRBJ2-5; the table's TRBD2 call for D was not verified on the DNA. TRBV12-1 is termed a pseudogene. The CDR3 length is 15 residues. CDR3 in amino acids: CASPPVETVQETQYF. CDR3 coding DNA: TGTGCCAGCCCCCCCGTGGAGACGGTACAAGAGACCCAGTACTTC.

This chain links TRBV18 with TRBJ2-7; D gene unclear. Looked up from germline, CDR1 is KGHSH and CDR2 is LQKENI. V was pared by 6 bases and J by 2 bases, with 8 bases between. CDR3 length equals 12 residues. In DNA, the CDR3 is TGTGCCAGCTCGACGGGTACCTACGAGCAGTACTTC. This sequence encodes CASSTGTYEQYF.

Worth noting for this clone: It is likely a read error: a sequence one base away is far more abundant. The genes are TRBV30 and TRBJ2-2, with D possibly being TRBD2 (5 bases). The CDR3 contains 14 residues. The germline CDR1 and CDR2 sequences are GTSNPN and SVGIG (reference sequence). The CDR3 DNA reads as TGTGCCTGGAGTCTCGGACCAAACACCGGGGAGCTGCTTTTT. It translates to CAWSLGPNTGELLF.

The chain links TRBV2 to TRBJ2-1, with D maybe TRBD2 (6 bases). The V gene lost 7 bases and the J gene lost 3 bases, with 13 bases spanning the gap. The length of the CDR3 is 14 residues. From germline, CDR1 is SNHLY and CDR2 FYNNEI. DNA of the CDR3: TGTGCCAGCACAGCGGGCTCGAACTACAATGAGCAGTTCTTC. Encoded protein: CASTAGSNYNEQFF.

The chain recombines TRBV9 with TRBJ2-3; the D gene is possibly TRBD1 (5 bases). This CDR3 comprises 14 residues. Germline CDR1 is SGDLS and CDR2 is YYNGEE. Trimming shortened V by 1 base and J by 6 bases, and 12 bases separated the two germline ends. CDR3 bases: TGTGCCAGCAGCGTATTAGGGGCTAGTGATACGCAGTATTTT. Its translation: CASSVLGASDTQYF.

The chain joins TRBV4-1 to TRBJ1-4, with D perhaps TRBD1 (5 bases). Trimming shortened V by 6 bases and J by 4 bases, and 15 bases separated the two germline ends. The length of the CDR3 is 15 residues. The germline CDR1 and CDR2 sequences are MGHRA and YSYEKL. CDR3 in amino acids: CASRDPGRYNEKLFF. The CDR3, as DNA: TGCGCCAGCAGGGATCCGGGGCGGTATAATGAAAAACTGTTTTTT.

The chain has TRBV27 and TRBJ2-3; 9 bases agree with TRBD2. The V segment lost 3 bases and the J segment 4 bases; nucleotides outside the gene matches: 5. Germline values: CDR1 MNHEY, CDR2 SMNVEV (reference sequence). The CDR3 length is 15 residues. In DNA form, the CDR3 reads TGTGCCAGCAGTTTGATAGCGGGAGTTGCAGATACGCAGTATTTT. Translated: CASSLIAGVADTQYF.

This clone turned up a few times. The chain carries TRBV19 and TRBJ2-1, with 10 nucleotides matching TRBD2. Germline V CDR1 and CDR2: LNHDA, SQIVND (reference sequence). The V gene end was trimmed by 5 bases and the J gene end by 3 bases; junction bases not matched to a gene: 4. This CDR3 has 15 amino acids. Written as DNA, the CDR3 is TGTGCCAGTAGTCAGCGGGAGGGGTTCTACAATGAGCAGTTCTTC. Translated, it gives CASSQREGFYNEQFF.

This clone was observed once. The V call is TRBV9, the J call TRBJ2-2, with D possibly being TRBD2 (6 bases). The germline CDR1 and CDR2 sequences are SGDLS and YYNGEE. V lost 0 bases and J 4 bases, leaving 10 bases between the germline ends. The CDR3 is 15 amino acids. The CDR3, as DNA: TGTGCCAGCAGCGTAGACCAGGGACTCACCGGGGAGCTGTTTTTT. This gives the protein CASSVDQGLTGELFF.

This clone was observed once. V gene TRBV5-1 combines with J gene TRBJ2-7; 8 bases are shared with TRBD1. V gave up 1 base and J gave up 2 bases; unmatched junction bases: 2. The CDR3 has 14 amino acids. The V gene's germline CDR1 is SGHRS and CDR2 YFSETQ. The CDR3 spells CASSLWTGTYEQYF. The DNA for the CDR3 is TGCGCCAGCAGCTTGTGGACAGGGACCTACGAGCAGTACTTC. The full variable domain, its missing parts supplied by reference TRBV5-1 and TRBJ2-7, is KAGVTQTPRYLIKTRGQQVTLSCSPISGHRSVSWYQQTPGQGLQFLFEYFSETQRNKGNFPGRFSGRQFSNSRSEMNVSTLELGDSALYLCASSLWTGTYEQYFGPGTRLTVT.

There are a few counts of this clone. The V gene is TRBV4-2, the J gene TRBJ2-5; TRBD2 aligns across 13 bases. Trimming removed 0 bases from V and 3 bases from J; junction bases left unmatched: 7. Germline V CDR1 and CDR2: LGHNA, YNFKEQ. The CDR3 is 18 residues long. CDR3: CASSQDPAGLAGKETQYF. The DNA for the CDR3 is TGTGCCAGCAGCCAAGATCCCGCGGGACTAGCGGGGAAAGAGACCCAGTACTTC.

The chain is built from TRBV6-1 and TRBJ2-1, with a possible D match to TRBD2 (6 bases). V was cut by 4 bases and J by 4 bases, with 11 bases left in between. CDR1 is MNHNS and CDR2 is SASEGT in the germline V gene. This CDR3 contains 14 residues. The CDR3 here is CASSVTSGYNEQFF. CDR3 nucleotide sequence: TGTGCCAGCAGTGTAACCAGCGGGTACAATGAGCAGTTCTTC.

The genes are TRBV7-2 and TRBJ2-7; the match to TRBD2 covers 12 bases. CDR1 and CDR2 from the germline V gene are SGHTA and FQGNSA. V was pared by 5 bases and J by 1 base, with 3 bases of the junction left unmatched. The CDR3 extends over 15 amino acids. CDR3 sequence reads: CASSITSGRSYEQYF. CDR3 nucleotides: TGTGCCAGCAGCATTACTAGCGGGAGGTCCTACGAGCAGTACTTC.

The genes are TRBV5-1 and TRBJ2-7; TRBD1 matches 7 bases. The V segment lost 0 bases and the J segment 4 bases; nucleotides outside the gene matches: 7. The CDR3 sequence is 15 residues long. The V gene's germline CDR1 is SGHRS and CDR2 YFSETQ. The CDR3 reads CASSLARQGAYEQYF. The DNA for the CDR3 is TGCGCCAGCAGCTTGGCCAGACAGGGCGCGTACGAGCAGTACTTC.

This clone was found once. The genes are TRBV5-6 and TRBJ2-1; D not resolved. V lost 5 bases, J lost 9 bases, and 15 bases lay in between. The CDR3 is made up of 13 amino acids. Germline values: CDR1 SGHDT, CDR2 YYEEEE. Here the CDR3 reads CASSLTYGGEQFF. CDR3 nucleotide sequence: TGTGCCAGCAGTCTGACTTATGGCGGTGAGCAGTTCTTC.

About this clone itself: A much larger clone is a single base away; this may be a read error. The chain uses TRBV6-4 and TRBJ2-1; 12 bases map to TRBD2. The CDR3 is 15 amino acids. Per the germline V gene, CDR1 is MRHNA and CDR2 is SNTAGT. The CDR3, as DNA: TGTGCCAGCAGTGAGACTAGCGGGAGAGGCAATAAGCAGTTCTTC. Encoded protein: CASSETSGRGNKQFF.

The chain carries TRBV5-1 and TRBJ1-1; 9 bases are a match to TRBD1. V lost 4 bases and J lost 5; bases outside the gene matches: 15. Germline V gives CDR1 SGHRS, CDR2 YFSETQ. This CDR3 contains 17 residues. CDR3 nucleotide sequence: TGCGCCAGCAGCCCCGATAGTCCGGGACAGGGACTAACTGAAGCTTTCTTT. Translating it yields CASSPDSPGQGLTEAFF.

This clone appeared a few times. This chain links TRBV28 with TRBJ2-7; the match to TRBD2 covers 7 bases. Germline CDR1 reads MDHEN; CDR2 reads SYDVKM. This CDR3 spans 12 amino acids. Unmatched junction bases numbered 4, after V lost 8 bases and J lost 3 bases. The CDR3 DNA sequence: TGTGCCAGCGTGGGGGGGTTCTACGAGCAGTACTTC. Protein sequence: CASVGGFYEQYF.

This clone appeared once. The CDR3 DNA reads as TGTGCCAGCAGTTTCTGGGGGAATAATCAGCCCCAGCATTTT. Translating it yields CASSFWGNNQPQHF. The rearrangement links TRBV27 to TRBJ1-5, with D tentatively TRBD1 (5 bases). Germline CDR1 is MNHEY and CDR2 is SMNVEV (reference sequence). Trimming removed 3 bases from V and 4 bases from J, with 10 bases in between. This CDR3 spans 14 amino acids.

J is TRBJ2-1 and V is TRBV7-9; 10 bases map to TRBD2. This CDR3 is 15 amino acids long. The trim removed 5 bases at V and 10 bases at J, leaving 11 bases unmatched. From germline, CDR1 is SEHNR and CDR2 FQNEAQ (reference sequence). The chain's CDR3 is CASSQRPGLAPEQFF. The CDR3 region has the DNA TGTGCCAGCAGCCAGAGACCGGGACTAGCGCCAGAGCAGTTCTTC.

This sequence joins TRBV5-1 and TRBJ2-1; D is possibly TRBD2 (5 bases). The CDR3 totals 15 residues. The germline V gene has CDR1 SGHRS and CDR2 YFSETQ. Trimming left V 2 bases short and J 7 bases short, with 16 bases between. The CDR3 DNA reads TGCGCCAGCAGCTTTAGCGTACAACTAGGGAATGAGCAGTTCTTC. Amino acids: CASSFSVQLGNEQFF.

The rearrangement joins TRBV7-2 to TRBJ1-2; D gene uncertain. Per the germline V gene, CDR1 is SGHTA and CDR2 is FQGNSA. The germline V and J ends were trimmed by 3 bases and 5 bases, with 16 bases remaining between them. The CDR3 totals 15 residues. DNA of the CDR3: TGTGCCAGCAGCTTGCAAGTTGGGTCCCGTTATGGCTACACCTTC. This gives the protein CASSLQVGSRYGYTF.

The CDR3 sequence is CASSVEGGPYNEQFF. CDR3 nucleotide sequence: TGTGCCAGCAGCGTAGAAGGGGGCCCCTACAATGAGCAGTTCTTC. The chain combines TRBV9 with TRBJ2-1, with 7 nucleotides matching TRBD1. The CDR3 sequence is 15 residues long. The germline gives CDR1 SGDLS, CDR2 YYNGEE. V shed 0 bases and J 2 bases; nucleotides not matched to a gene: 2.

The gene calls are TRBV7-6 and TRBJ1-1; D gene ambiguous. The V end was cut by 4 bases, the J end by 4 bases, with 10 bases between. Germline CDR1 is SGHVS and CDR2 is FNYEAQ. There are 13 residues in the CDR3. The CDR3 nucleotides read TGTGCCAGCAGCTCTAGGGAGCGCACTGAAGCTTTCTTT. Its translation is CASSSRERTEAFF.

The chain employs TRBV5-1 and TRBJ2-3; D may be TRBD1 (6 bases). The CDR3 is 14 amino acids. Per the germline V gene, CDR1 is SGHRS and CDR2 is YFSETQ. The ends were cut back, 6 bases at V and 2 bases at J, with 13 bases in the middle. As DNA, the CDR3 is TGCGCCAGCACCCCAGGGGCCAACACAGATACGCAGTATTTT. Encoded protein: CASTPGANTDTQYF. The entire variable domain, with the rest obtained from reference TRBV5-1 and TRBJ2-3, is as follows: KAGVTQTPRYLIKTRGQQVTLSCSPISGHRSVSWYQQTPGQGLQFLFEYFSETQRNKGNFPGRFSGRQFSNSRSEMNVSTLELGDSALYLCASTPGANTDTQYFGPGTRLTVL.

The V and J genes are TRBV7-2 and TRBJ2-3; D call uncertain. Trimming stripped 1 base from V and 3 bases from J, with 5 bases between. This CDR3 comprises 13 residues. Per the germline V gene, CDR1 is SGHTA and CDR2 is FQGNSA. The CDR3: CASSLVGTDTQYF. The CDR3 DNA sequence: TGTGCCAGCAGCTTAGTCGGTACAGATACGCAGTATTTT. The whole variable domain, remainder taken from reference TRBV7-2 and TRBJ2-3, is GAGVSQSPSNKVTEKGKDVELRCDPISGHTALYWYRQSLGQGLEFLIYFQGNSAPDKSGLPSDRFSAERTGGSVSTLTIQRTQQEDSAVYLCASSLVGTDTQYFGPGTRLTVL.

The V gene is TRBV4-1, the J gene TRBJ2-2; D is unclear. The CDR3 loop spans 18 amino acids. Between the trimmed V and J ends, which lost 2 bases and 4 bases, there was a span of 20 bases. CDR1 is MGHRA and CDR2 is YSYEKL in the germline V gene. The CDR3 sequence is CASSQSTTVLTGTGELFF. The CDR3 DNA reads as TGCGCCAGCAGCCAATCAACTACCGTCCTTACCGGCACCGGGGAGCTGTTTTTT.

J is TRBJ2-1 and V is TRBV10-3; D is possibly TRBD1 (6 bases). The ends were cut back, 6 bases at V and 7 bases at J, with 22 bases in the middle. The CDR3 runs to 16 residues. Per germline, CDR1 ENHRY and CDR2 SYGVKD. CDR3 coding DNA: TGTGCCATCAGGGACCACCCCACACAGGGTCGGAATGAGCAGTTCTTC. Its protein is CAIRDHPTQGRNEQFF.